The clone carrying this T cell receptor beta chain was detected only a few times. Its antigen is undetermined. This entry is derived from a study of T cell repertoires in cytomegalovirus infection. Germline V lookup: CDR1 MNHNS, CDR2 SASEGT. This CDR3 comprises 15 residues. Deletions cut 4 bases from V and 6 bases from J, with 16 bases between. MiXCR, run by TCRdb on the reads, gives a single entry per CDR3 protein. The sample has a few hundred thousand distinct CDR3 sequences, more than 20% seen once; the top ten hold roughly 13%. Sequences were derived from cultured PBMCs, sampled from culture after CMV antigen stimulation. This TCR was sampled from a human donor in good health (CMV status not recorded). Some clones in this sample may be carry-over from other donors' samples. The V and J genes are TRBV6-1 and TRBJ1-5; D is possibly TRBD1 (5 bases). The CDR3 DNA reads as TGTGCCAGCAGTGTAATGGGGCTTGCAGGTCAGCCCCAGCATTTT. It encodes CASSVMGLAGQPQHF.